This T cell receptor (beta chain) was captured by sequencing in a study of neurological immune-mediated disorders. MiXCR, applied by TCRdb to the 5' RACE reads, yields one record per CDR3 protein. The sample lists approximately 82,000 distinct CDR3 sequences; around 2.6% were seen once. The CDR3 totals 15 residues. Trimming took off 1 base at V and 2 bases at J, with 11 bases between the two ends. Germline CDR1 is SGHRS and CDR2 is YFSETQ. The sample holds many counts of this clonotype. The sequenced sample consisted of PBMCs. The TCR sequence derives from a woman in her twenties or thirties with multiple sclerosis. The rearrangement uses TRBV5-1 and TRBJ2-3; D is undetermined. The CDR3 region is CASSLWSYSTDTQYF. CDR3 DNA: TGCGCCAGCAGCTTGTGGAGCTACTCCACAGATACGCAGTATTTT.